The text below deals with one T cell receptor (beta chain). This clone has more than one count but fewer than ten. Which antigen it targets is not known. Within one base of it there is no much larger clone, and no base qualities were kept. The sample belongs to a study of shared clonotypes between healthy human individuals (dated by TCRdb to the early 2020s). Regarding the complete study: The cohort comprised two women and a few men aged 18 to 49 years. For each donor, CD4 naive and CD4 memory were each run on three plates, CD8 naive on two plates, and CD8 memory on one plate. To estimate repertoire size and how much clonotype sharing occurs between individuals, the study deeply sequenced the blood TCR repertoires of 5 or 6 healthy adults. Different laboratories and diverse techniques were used to prepare libraries and sequence TCR repertoires, to increase sequencing depth and limit assay-specific biases. Between about 0.8 and 8.9 billion PBMCs per donor were obtained by leukapheresis. Beyond this particular receptor, the publication reports: The genetic and exposure-history diversity represented was limited by the small number of donors. Across several donors, approximately 4.9% of naive CD4, approximately 3.5% of naive CD8, roughly 2.3% of memory CD4, and around 0.4% of memory CD8 clonotypes were shared. Only blood was sampled, and tissue TCR repertoires likely differ from those in blood. Larger estimated clonotype richness was generally found for naive subsets than for memory subsets. Pairwise subsampling led to the expectation that sequencing depth would affect the degree of clonotype sharing among donors. Incomplete sequencing was indicated by rarefaction of sorted-subset datasets, despite the large sequencing depth. Compared with non-shared clonotypes, the clonotypes found in all four sorted-subset donors had higher generation probabilities.

Spanning cysteine to phenylalanine, the CDR3 consists of 14 amino acids. Kept here is only the CDR3 DNA, which spans 42 bases and is read in frame from base 1. Cut back by 5 bases and 8 bases, the V and J ends lie 13 bases apart. The germline V gene encodes CDR1 SGHVS and CDR2 FNYEAQ. Using the deep immunoSEQ assay, multiplex PCR amplified TCR CDR3 regions from genomic DNA. Genomic DNA extracted from each cell subset was distributed evenly over all wells of several immunoSEQ 96-well plates, and each plate served as one replicate. For sorted subsets, about 210 ng of genomic DNA, equivalent to 25,000 to 30,000 T cell genomes, went into each replicate PCR. Purified libraries were measured with a Qubit 3.0 fluorometer, size-checked on a Bioanalyzer 2100, and measured again with the KAPA Library Quantification kit. A separate single-read 150-cycle Illumina NextSeq 550 flow cell was used to sequence each immunoSEQ 96-well plate. On the study's bioinformatics: Because the immunoSEQ output included only junctional sequences and no quality scores, the filtering could not be the same as the filtering used for full-length reads. To assign V/J genes and CDR3, sequences were annotated against IMGT germline references using PyIR, a Python wrapper for IgBLAST v1.9. Reads were removed for weak V/J assignments (E-value above 1e-6), missing CDR3, stop codons, out-of-frame junctions, or ambiguous translated residues. V3J clonotypes were defined as sequences sharing the same inferred V gene, J gene, and CDR3 amino acid sequence. The percentage overlap between two repertoires was calculated by dividing the number of shared unique clonotypes by the size of the smaller repertoire. Richness of each repertoire was evaluated using RTK rarefaction, the Chao1 estimator, and Recon v2.1 estimates of unobserved clonotypes. For all TCRbeta clonotypes obtained by the gDNA method from a few donors, generation probabilities were computed with OLGA. Imported from immuneACCESS, the table was reduced by TCRdb to in-frame sequences with V and J called. These copies leave out some clones; in studies compared against another copy, an unresolved V gene accounts for under half, and the cause of the remainder is not known. V and J calls and clone size are those listed in that table; D and trimming were worked out from the DNA. The sample records over 2 million clones, 95% of which are singletons. The ten top clones hold roughly 0.13% of the sample.

The donors were healthy, HIV-negative adults who had no recently reported acute infections or vaccinations. Only Caucasian adults living in Nashville, Tennessee, USA were represented among the donors. CD4+ T cells were enriched by magnetic negative selection; naive cells were then positively selected on CD45RA, and the negative fraction formed the memory subset. Blood was collected by leukapheresis, and PBMCs were isolated by Ficoll-Histopaque density gradient centrifugation and then cryopreserved in liquid nitrogen vapor phase. Purity and quantity of every magnetically sorted T cell population were checked by analytical flow cytometry. Genomic DNA was isolated from each sorted fraction and quantified by UV absorbance on a Nanodrop 2000c.

The sequence joins TRBV7-6 to TRBJ1-6; a tentative D call is TRBD1 (5 bases match). The sequence came from a man aged 18 to 30 in good health. Material for sequencing was naive CD4+ T cells sorted from blood. The cell subset or site label for this specimen denotes: CD45RA+ positively selected. The base sequence is TGTGCCAGCAGCAAAGGCTTGGGGGATTCACCCCTCCACTTT. This sequence encodes CASSKGLGDSPLHF.